The entry below gives a single T cell receptor beta chain sequence along with its context. Its antigen remains unknown. This sample stems from a study of monozygotic twins with inflammatory bowel disease. With the 5' RACE reads reprocessed, TCRdb shows one record per CDR3 protein and no DNA. The sample features over 150,000 distinct CDR3 sequences, with over 2.5% in its top ten. Points from the study as a whole: Repertoire similarity was not found to differ between concordant and discordant twins, possibly from limited power.

Source material: blood. This TCR derives from a human donor with ulcerative colitis or Crohn's disease, or a healthy co-twin of an affected twin (not recorded which).

CDR3: CASSLTGVGSPLHF. The chain links TRBV7-6 to TRBJ1-6. The CDR3 is 14 amino acids. Germline-derived CDR1 and CDR2 are SGHVS and FNYEAQ.